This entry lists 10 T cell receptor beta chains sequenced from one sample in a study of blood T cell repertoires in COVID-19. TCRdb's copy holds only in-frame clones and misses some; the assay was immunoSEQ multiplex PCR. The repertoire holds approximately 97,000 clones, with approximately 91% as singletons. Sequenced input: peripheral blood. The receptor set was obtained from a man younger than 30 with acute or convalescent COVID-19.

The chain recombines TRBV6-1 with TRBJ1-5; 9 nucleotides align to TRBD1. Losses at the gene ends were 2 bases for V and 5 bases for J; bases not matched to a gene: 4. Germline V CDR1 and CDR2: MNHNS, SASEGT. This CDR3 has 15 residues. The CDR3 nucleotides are TGTGCCAGCAGTGAAATAGGGACAGGGCATCAGCCCCAGCATTTT. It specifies CASSEIGTGHQPQHF.

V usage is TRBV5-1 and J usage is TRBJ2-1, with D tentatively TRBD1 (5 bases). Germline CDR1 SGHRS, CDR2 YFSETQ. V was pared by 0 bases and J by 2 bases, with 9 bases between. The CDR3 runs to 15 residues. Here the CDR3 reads CASSLGGLTYNEQFF. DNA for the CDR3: TGCGCCAGCAGCTTGGGGGGCCTTACCTACAATGAGCAGTTCTTC.

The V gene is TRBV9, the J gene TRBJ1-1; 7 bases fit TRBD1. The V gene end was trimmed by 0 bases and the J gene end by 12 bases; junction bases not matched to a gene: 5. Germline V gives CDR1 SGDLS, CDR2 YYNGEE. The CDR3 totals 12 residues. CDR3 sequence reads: CASSVVDRYTFF. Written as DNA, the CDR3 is TGTGCCAGCAGCGTAGTGGACAGGTATACTTTCTTT.

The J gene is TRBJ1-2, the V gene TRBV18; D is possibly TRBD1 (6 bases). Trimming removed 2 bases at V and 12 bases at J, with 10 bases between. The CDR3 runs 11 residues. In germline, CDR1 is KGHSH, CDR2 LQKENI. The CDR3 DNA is TGTGCCAGCTCACCAGGGGGCTTCCACACCTTC. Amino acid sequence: CASSPGGFHTF.

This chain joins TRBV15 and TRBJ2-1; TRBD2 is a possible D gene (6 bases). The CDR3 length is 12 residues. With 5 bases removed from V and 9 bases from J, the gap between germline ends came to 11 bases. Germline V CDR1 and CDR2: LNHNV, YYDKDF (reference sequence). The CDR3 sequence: CATSEFGGEQFF. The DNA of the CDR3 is TGTGCCACCAGCGAATTCGGGGGTGAGCAGTTCTTC.

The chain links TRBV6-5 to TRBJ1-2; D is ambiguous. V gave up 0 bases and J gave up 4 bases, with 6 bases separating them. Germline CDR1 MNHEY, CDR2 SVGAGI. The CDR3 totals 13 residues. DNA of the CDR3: TGTGCCAGCAGTTACTCGGGCACCTATGGCTACACCTTC. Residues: CASSYSGTYGYTF.

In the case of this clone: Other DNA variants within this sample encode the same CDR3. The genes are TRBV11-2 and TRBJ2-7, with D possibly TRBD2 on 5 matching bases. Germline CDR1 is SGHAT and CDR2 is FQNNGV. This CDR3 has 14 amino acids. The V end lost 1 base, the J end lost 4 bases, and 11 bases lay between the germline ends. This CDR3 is CASSLGPRGYEQYF. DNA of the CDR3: TGTGCCAGCAGCTTAGGCCCCCGGGGTTACGAGCAGTACTTC.

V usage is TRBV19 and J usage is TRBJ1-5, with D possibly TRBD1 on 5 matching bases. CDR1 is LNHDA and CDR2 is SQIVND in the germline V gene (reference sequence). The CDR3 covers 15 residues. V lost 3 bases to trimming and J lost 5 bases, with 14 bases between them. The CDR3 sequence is CASSISGGGYQPQHF. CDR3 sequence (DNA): TGTGCCAGTAGTATCTCTGGGGGGGGTTATCAGCCCCAGCATTTT.

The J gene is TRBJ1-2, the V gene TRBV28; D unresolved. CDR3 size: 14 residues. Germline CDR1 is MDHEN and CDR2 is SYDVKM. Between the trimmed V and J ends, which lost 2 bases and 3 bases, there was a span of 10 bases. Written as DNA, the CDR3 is TGTGCCAGCAGTTTAGGAGGGCTCGACTATGGCTACACCTTC. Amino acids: CASSLGGLDYGYTF.

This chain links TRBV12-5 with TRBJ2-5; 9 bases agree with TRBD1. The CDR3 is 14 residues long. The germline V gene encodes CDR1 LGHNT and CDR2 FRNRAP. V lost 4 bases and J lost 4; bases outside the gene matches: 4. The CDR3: CASGSGTGRETQYF. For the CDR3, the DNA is TGTGCTAGTGGTTCTGGGACAGGGAGAGAGACCCAGTACTTC.